This record covers a single T cell receptor beta chain. It has no known antigen specificity. No much larger clone is present one base from it, and per-base qualities are unavailable. V and J are truncated by 3 bases and 4 bases respectively, leaving an intervening sequence of 8 bases. The CDR3 starts with the cysteine, ends with the phenylalanine, and has 12 residues. The sequence is cut down to CDR3 DNA, 36 bases in frame from base 1. As encoded in the germline V gene (reference sequence), CDR1 is DFQATT while CDR2 is SNEGSKA. The sample belongs to a study of T cells after yellow fever vaccination (dated by TCRdb to between 2017 and 2020). Regarding the complete study: Libraries from fractions with low cell numbers were prepared with the SMART-Seq v4 Ultra Low Input RNA kit. To follow T-cell clones before and after both primary and booster YFV17D yellow fever vaccination, bulk TCR alpha and beta repertoires underwent longitudinal sequencing. Two healthy male donors, one aged 18 to 30 and one aged 30 to 40 years, made up the cohort. Blood samples were taken at several timepoints before and after primary and secondary immunization, and bulk PBMC replicates and cell subsets were isolated.

Sequencing instrument: Illumina NovaSeq 6000. TCR cDNA was synthesized by 5'RACE template switching, which introduced a universal primer site and unique molecular identifiers. Priming for cDNA synthesis came from both the TCR alpha and TCR beta constant segments. Libraries were amplified in two PCR steps, with sample barcodes and sequencing adapters added in the second step. Sequencing of the libraries was done on either Illumina HiSeq 2500 (2x100 bp) or NovaSeq (2x150 bp). From the authors' description of their analysis: MIGEC handled demultiplexing of reads and collapsing into UMI consensus sequences, while MiXCR performed V(D)J alignment. Using edgeR on replicate PBMC samples, clonotypes were called vaccine-responding if FDR was below 0.01 and the log2 fold change was above 5 up to day 15. Each bulk clonotype received a CD4 or CD8 identity based on whether the sequenced CD4 or CD8 repertoire contained that clonotype at higher abundance. The public reads were run again by TCRdb, first through fastp at Q25 and then through MiXCR, and only productive beta chains were kept. Rows merge per CDR3 protein into single entries with the most common DNA and genes. For this entry, the V and J calls and clone size follow TCRdb and not the study's own pipeline. This sample comprises 300,000 or so distinct CDR3 sequences, less than 9.5% of them detected only once. Clones ranked in the top ten supply over 3% of the sample.

Summary of the overall study and its limitations: Compared with the primary T-cell response, the secondary T-cell response was weaker but faster, peaking on day 5 rather than day 15. The study included only two donors, which limits how far the findings can be generalized. A small share of clonotypes was detected in both CD4 and CD8 compartments, with the overlap likely arising from convergent recombination. Computational filtering was needed because FACS-sorted repertoires could contain abundant contaminating clonotypes from the bulk population. After the booster, most clones that had expanded after primary vaccination were detected again (about 97% of CD4 and 88% of CD8), suggesting broad maintenance of memory.

Per the publication, the treatment or condition label means: live attenuated yellow fever vaccine strain. PBMCs were isolated from peripheral blood using a standard Ficoll-Paque protocol. Dynabeads CD4 and CD8 positive selection kits were used to isolate CD4 and CD8 T-cell fractions. RNA was extracted with TriZol from bulk PBMCs, CD4 and CD8 fractions, and dextramer-positive and dextramer-negative fractions. Rearrangement joined TRBV20-1 to TRBJ2-3, with no confident D gene call. This receptor was obtained from a man younger than 35 who received the YFV17D yellow fever vaccine. Sequenced here: CD4+ T cells sorted from PBMCs, sampled 5 days after the yellow fever booster vaccination. The DNA reads TGCAGTGCTAGCCCGGTAGCAGATACGCAGTATTTT. Its amino acids are CSASPVADTQYF.